This T cell receptor beta chain was identified during a study of CD8 T cells in ankylosing spondylitis. Study-wide points: Within ankylosing spondylitis blood, a TCR beta motif made up of roughly eight highly homologous variants appeared to be characteristic.

TCRdb used MiXCR to reprocess the 5' RACE reads, holding one entry per CDR3 protein. The sample lists more than 300,000 distinct CDR3 sequences, 11% occurring once. V was trimmed by 5 bases and J by 4 bases, leaving 9 bases between them. CDR1 and CDR2 from the germline V gene are SEHNR and FQNEAQ (reference sequence). This CDR3 spans 13 amino acids. Only a few counts were recorded for this clonotype. Its antigen is currently unknown. The chain joins TRBV7-9 to TRBJ1-3; D is unresolved. This TCR came from a female donor with ankylosing spondylitis or in good health (not recorded which). The sequenced material came from blood, either unsorted or a sorted T cell fraction (not recorded which). Here the CDR3 DNA reads TGTGCCAGCAGCCCCGTGGGGGGAAACACCATATATTTT. This translates into CASSPVGGNTIYF.